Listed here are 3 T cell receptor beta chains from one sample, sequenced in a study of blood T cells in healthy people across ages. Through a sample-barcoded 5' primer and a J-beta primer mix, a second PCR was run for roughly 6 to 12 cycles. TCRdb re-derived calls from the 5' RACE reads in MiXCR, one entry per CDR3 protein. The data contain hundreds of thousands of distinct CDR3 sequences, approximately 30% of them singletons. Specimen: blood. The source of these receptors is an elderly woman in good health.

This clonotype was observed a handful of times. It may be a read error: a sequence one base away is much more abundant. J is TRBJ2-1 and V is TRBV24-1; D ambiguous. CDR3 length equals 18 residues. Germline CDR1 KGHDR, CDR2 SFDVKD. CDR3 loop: CATSDPSVDTYSYNERFF. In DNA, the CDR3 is TGTGCCACCAGTGACCCCTCCGTCGACACCTACTCCTACAATGAGCGGTTCTTC.

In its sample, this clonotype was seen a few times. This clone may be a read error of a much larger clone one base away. The CDR3 region has the DNA TGCAGTGCTAGGGGGATAGCGGGGACCGGCGGGCAGTACTTC. Translation: CSARGIAGTGGQYF. The rearrangement links TRBV20-1 to TRBJ2-5; 8 bases fit TRBD2. CDR3 length: 14 amino acids. Germline V gives CDR1 DFQATT, CDR2 SNEGSKA (reference sequence). With 3 bases clipped from V and 11 bases from J, the junction kept 14 bases outside the gene matches.

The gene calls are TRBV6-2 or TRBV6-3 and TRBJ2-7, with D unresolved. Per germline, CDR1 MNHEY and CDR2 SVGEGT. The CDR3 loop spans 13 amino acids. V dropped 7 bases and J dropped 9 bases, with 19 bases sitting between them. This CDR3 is CASTYQVGIGQYF. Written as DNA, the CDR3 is TGTGCCAGCACCTATCAGGTTGGGATCGGGCAGTACTTC.